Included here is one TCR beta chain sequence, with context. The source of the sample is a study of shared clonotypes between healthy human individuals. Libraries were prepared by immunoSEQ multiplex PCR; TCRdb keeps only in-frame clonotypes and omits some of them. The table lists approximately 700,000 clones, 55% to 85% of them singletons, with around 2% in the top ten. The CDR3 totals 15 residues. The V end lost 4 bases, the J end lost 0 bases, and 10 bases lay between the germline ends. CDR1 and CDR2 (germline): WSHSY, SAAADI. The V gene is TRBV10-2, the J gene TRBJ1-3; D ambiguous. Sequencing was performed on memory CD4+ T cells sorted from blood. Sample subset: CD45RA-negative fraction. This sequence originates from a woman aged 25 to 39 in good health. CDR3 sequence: CASSGTADSGNTIYF. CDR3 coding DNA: TGCGCCAGCAGTGGAACAGCCGACTCTGGAAACACCATATATTTT.